Each of the 20 T cell receptor beta chains below was sequenced from the same sample in a study of molecular identifiers for immune sequencing clone quantification. TCRdb reprocessed the PCR reads with MiXCR, giving one entry per CDR3 protein. The sample shows just under 650,000 distinct CDR3 sequences, 20% of them seen only once. The sequencing input was naive CD8+ T cells from blood, with Jurkat cell RNA spiked in. Documented subset: FACS-sorted CD8+CD4-CCR7+CD45RA+ naive T cells. These TCRs come from a human donor in good health. Some libraries in this study had Jurkat cell RNA spiked in.

This clonotype was picked up many times. The CDR3 bases are TGTGCCAGCAGCCCCGAGACAATCGAGACAGATACGCAGTATTTT. Amino acids: CASSPETIETDTQYF. The gene calls are TRBV7-9 and TRBJ2-3; D gene unclear. Germline lookup yields CDR1 SEHNR and CDR2 FQNEAQ (reference sequence). The germline V and J ends were trimmed by 5 bases and 3 bases, with 15 bases remaining between them. This CDR3 has 15 residues.

This clonotype was seen repeatedly, ten times or more. The J gene is TRBJ2-1, the V gene TRBV7-2; 8 bases align to TRBD1. Germline CDR1 is SGHTA and CDR2 is FQGNSA. This CDR3 has 14 amino acids. V lost 1 base, J lost 10 bases, and 6 bases stayed unmatched. The CDR3 bases are TGTGCCAGCAGCTTAGGGACAGGGACAAACGAGCAGTTCTTC. As protein: CASSLGTGTNEQFF.

This clonotype was seen many times. The CDR3 region has the DNA TGTGCCAGCAGTTACTTCGACAGGGGTCAGCCCCAGCATTTT. It codes for CASSYFDRGQPQHF. The rearrangement uses TRBV6-2 or TRBV6-3 and TRBJ1-5; the match to TRBD1 covers 8 bases. The V gene end was trimmed by 1 base and the J gene end by 6 bases; junction bases not matched to a gene: 2. In germline, CDR1 is MNHEY, CDR2 SVGEGT. The CDR3 extends over 14 amino acids.

This clonotype occurred a few times. The gene calls are TRBV4-3 and TRBJ2-7, with 8 bases fitting TRBD2. This CDR3 is built from 16 residues. Germline V gene data show CDR1 as LGHNA and CDR2 as YSLEER. With V trimmed by 0 bases and J by 1 base, 5 bases remained unmatched. CDR3 region: CASSQDVAGISYEQYF. The DNA of the CDR3 is TGCGCCAGCAGCCAAGATGTAGCGGGGATATCCTACGAGCAGTACTTC.

This clonotype was found many times. The V call is TRBV30, the J call TRBJ2-7; D assignment may be TRBD1 or TRBD2 (5 bases each). The CDR3 extends over 11 amino acids. V lost 3 bases, J lost 6 bases, and 9 bases lay in between. The germline gives CDR1 GTSNPN, CDR2 SVGIG (reference sequence). The CDR3 protein is CAWRGPSEQYF. CDR3 sequence (DNA): TGTGCCTGGAGGGGACCGTCCGAGCAGTACTTC.

This clonotype was counted at least ten times. The genes are TRBV12-3 or TRBV12-4 and TRBJ2-5; TRBD2 might be the D (7 bases). CDR3 length: 16 amino acids. Deletions cut 8 bases from V and 2 bases from J, with 21 bases between. In DNA form, the CDR3 reads TGTGCCAGCCACCCGGGGGGCTATCGACAGCAAGAGACCCAGTACTTC. Residues: CASHPGGYRQQETQYF.

This clonotype was seen ten or more times. V and J are TRBV3-1 and TRBJ1-1; no firm D call. Germline V gene lookup returns CDR1 LGHDT and CDR2 YNNKEL (reference sequence). The CDR3 loop spans 14 amino acids. V lost 1 base and J lost 5, with 11 bases in between. The CDR3 loop is CASSQVGIRTEAFF. CDR3 nucleotides: TGTGCCAGCAGCCAAGTAGGGATCAGGACTGAAGCTTTCTTT.

Points on this clonotype: A much bigger clone sits one base away, suggesting this may be a read error. V gene TRBV3-1 combines with J gene TRBJ1-4; D unresolved. Germline loops: CDR1 LGHDT, CDR2 YNNKEL (reference sequence). This CDR3 region has 15 residues. CDR3 in amino acids: CASGQVPLLNEKLFF. Written as DNA, the CDR3 is TGTGCCAGCGGCCAAGTCCCTCTCTTGAATGAAAAACTGTTTTTT.

The table lists this clonotype with many counts. The rearrangement joins TRBV7-8 to TRBJ2-1; D gene unclear. The CDR3 has 14 residues. In germline, CDR1 is SGHVS, CDR2 FQNEAQ. The V and J ends lost 3 bases and 5 bases respectively, with 11 bases between them. The CDR3 is CASSLWAQDNEQFF. The CDR3 coding sequence is TGTGCCAGCAGCTTGTGGGCCCAAGACAATGAGCAGTTCTTC.

The V gene is TRBV28, the J gene TRBJ2-2; TRBD2 agrees at 10 bases. The junction had 11 bases not matched to a gene; V was cut back by 5 bases and J by 2 bases. The CDR3 is made up of 18 amino acids. Germline V gene lookup returns CDR1 MDHEN and CDR2 SYDVKM. The CDR3 sequence is CASSLRGGLAVNTGELFF. The DNA of the CDR3 is TGTGCCAGCAGTCTTCGGGGTGGACTAGCGGTAAACACCGGGGAGCTGTTTTTT.

Only a few counts were recorded for this clonotype. This chain links TRBV5-1 with TRBJ2-2; 10 bases map to TRBD2. V shed 3 bases, J shed 1 base, and the junction held 3 bases outside the gene matches. Germline CDR1 and CDR2: SGHRS and YFSETQ. The CDR3 runs 16 residues. CDR3 amino acids: CASSSWTSGNTGELFF. In DNA form, the CDR3 reads TGCGCCAGCAGCTCCTGGACTAGCGGGAACACCGGGGAGCTGTTTTTT. Complete variable domain (other parts from reference TRBV5-1 and TRBJ2-2): KAGVTQTPRYLIKTRGQQVTLSCSPISGHRSVSWYQQTPGQGLQFLFEYFSETQRNKGNFPGRFSGRQFSNSRSEMNVSTLELGDSALYLCASSSWTSGNTGELFFGEGSRLTVL.

The sample holds many counts of this clonotype. V and J are TRBV20-1 and TRBJ1-1, with D unresolved. The germline V and J ends were trimmed by 1 base and 8 bases, with 14 bases remaining between them. There are 13 residues in the CDR3. Germline CDR1 DFQATT, CDR2 SNEGSKA (reference sequence). The CDR3 DNA reads as TGCAGTGCTAGAGTCCGTGGGAGCGCCGAAGCTTTCTTT. It specifies CSARVRGSAEAFF.

This clonotype occurred many times. This sequence joins TRBV6-2 or TRBV6-3 and TRBJ2-1, with TRBD1 identical over 7 bases. In germline, CDR1 is MNHEY, CDR2 SVGEGT. Unmatched junction bases numbered 16, after V lost 2 bases and J lost 9 bases. This CDR3 has 17 amino acids. The CDR3: CASSYPRGQSSSGEQFF. CDR3 DNA: TGTGCCAGCAGTTACCCACGGGGACAGTCGTCCTCCGGTGAGCAGTTCTTC.

This clonotype was seen just once. A much larger clone differs from this one at a single base, so this may be a read error. No conserved phenylalanine or tryptophan ends this CDR3, so it is likely a read error. The chain joins TRBV7-9 to TRBJ1-4; TRBD1 matches at 7 bases. CDR1 SEHNR and CDR2 FQNEAQ come from the germline V gene (reference sequence). This CDR3 spans 14 amino acids. The V and J ends lost 8 bases and 7 bases, in that order; junction bases with no gene match: 10. DNA for the CDR3: TGTGCCAGCGCTAAGACAGGGTTGGGTGAAAAACTGTTTCTT. This encodes CASAKTGLGEKLFL.

On this clonotype: A much larger clone lies a single base off, so this may be a read error. The J gene is TRBJ2-7, the V gene TRBV10-2, with TRBD1 as a possible D gene (6 bases). There are 14 residues in the CDR3. CDR1 WSHSY and CDR2 SAAADI come from the germline V gene. CDR3: CANSAVTGPPEQYF. CDR3 DNA: TGCGCCAACAGTGCCGTGACAGGACCCCCCGAGCAGTACTTC.

The rearrangement joins TRBV4-3 to TRBJ2-7; D is perhaps TRBD1 or TRBD2 (6 bases each). Trimming took off 1 base at V and 0 bases at J, with 13 bases between the two ends. Germline loops: CDR1 LGHNA, CDR2 YSLEER. CDR3 length: 16 amino acids. DNA of the CDR3: TGCGCCAGCAGCCAAGCTGCCAGGGGAGGCTCCTACGAGCAGTACTTC. This sequence encodes CASSQAARGGSYEQYF.

This clonotype was recorded only once. The chain couples TRBV30 to TRBJ1-2, with D perhaps TRBD1 (6 bases). The CDR3 runs to 17 residues. Trimming took 2 bases from V and 0 from J, leaving 19 bases between them. CDR1 is GTSNPN and CDR2 is SVGIG in the germline V gene (reference sequence). The CDR3 spells CAWSSDGGWGSNYGYTF. CDR3 bases: TGTGCCTGGAGTTCCGATGGGGGCTGGGGTTCTAACTATGGCTACACCTTC. The full variable domain, its missing parts supplied by reference TRBV30 and TRBJ1-2, is SQTIHQWPATLVQPVGSPLSLECTVEGTSNPNLYWYRQAAGRGLQLLFYSVGIGQISSEVPQNLSASRPQDRQFILSSKKLLLSDSGFYLCAWSSDGGWGSNYGYTFGSGTRLTVV.

This chain joins TRBV12-3 or TRBV12-4 and TRBJ1-5; D possibly corresponds to TRBD1 (5 bases). Trimming left V 9 bases short and J 1 base short, with 22 bases between. The CDR3 is 17 residues long. The CDR3 DNA follows: TGTGCCAGGGGGGGGTTTCGGGTTTGGACGAGCAATCAGCCCCAGCATTTT. It translates to CARGGFRVWTSNQPQHF.

This clonotype was seen more than once but under ten times. This chain joins TRBV20-1 and TRBJ1-1, with D tentatively TRBD1 (6 bases). The V gene lost 6 bases and the J gene lost 0 bases, with 14 bases spanning the gap. Germline V gene data show CDR1 as DFQATT and CDR2 as SNEGSKA (reference sequence). CDR3 length equals 14 residues. CDR3 amino acids: CSAGMDRMNTEAFF. The CDR3, as DNA: TGCAGTGCGGGGATGGACAGAATGAACACTGAAGCTTTCTTT.

Note on this clonotype: A much larger clone lies a single base off, so this may be a read error. The J gene is TRBJ1-5, the V gene TRBV9; D unclear. The V gene lost 7 bases and the J gene lost 3 bases, with 17 bases spanning the gap. CDR3 length equals 15 residues. Germline assignment: CDR1 SGDLS and CDR2 YYNGEE. In nucleotides, the CDR3 is TGTGCCAGCGGCCCAGGTGGCCGGATCAATCAGCCCCAGCATTTT. Translation: CASGPGGRINQPQHF.